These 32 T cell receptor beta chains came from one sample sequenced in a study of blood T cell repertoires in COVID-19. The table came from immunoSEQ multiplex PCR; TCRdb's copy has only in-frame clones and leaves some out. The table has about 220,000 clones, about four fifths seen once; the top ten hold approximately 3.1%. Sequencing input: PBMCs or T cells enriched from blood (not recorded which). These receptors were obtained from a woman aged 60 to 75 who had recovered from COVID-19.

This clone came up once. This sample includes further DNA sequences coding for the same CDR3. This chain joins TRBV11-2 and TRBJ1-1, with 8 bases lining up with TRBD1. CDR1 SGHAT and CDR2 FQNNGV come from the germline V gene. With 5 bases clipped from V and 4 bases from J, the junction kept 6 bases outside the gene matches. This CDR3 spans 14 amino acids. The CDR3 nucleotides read TGTGCCAGCAGCCTAGGACAGGGCGGCACTGAAGCTTTCTTT. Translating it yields CASSLGQGGTEAFF. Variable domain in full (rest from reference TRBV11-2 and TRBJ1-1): EAGVAQSPRYKIIEKRQSVAFWCNPISGHATLYWYQQILGQGPKLLIQFQNNGVVDDSQLPKDRFSAERLKGVDSTLKIQPAKLEDSAVYLCASSLGQGGTEAFFGQGTRLTVV.

The chain's CDR3 is CASSWGQVLNEKLFF. DNA for the CDR3: TGTGCCAGCAGCTGGGGACAGGTACTCAATGAAAAACTGTTTTTT. The chain uses TRBV7-2 and TRBJ1-4; 8 nucleotides align to TRBD1. The germline V gene encodes CDR1 SGHTA and CDR2 FQGNSA. The trim removed 4 bases at V and 5 bases at J, leaving 6 bases unmatched. CDR3 size: 15 residues.

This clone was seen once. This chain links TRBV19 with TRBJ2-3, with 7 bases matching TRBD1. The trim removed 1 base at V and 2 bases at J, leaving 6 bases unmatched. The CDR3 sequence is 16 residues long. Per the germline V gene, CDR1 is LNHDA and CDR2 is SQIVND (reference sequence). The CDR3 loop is CASSIARQGNTDTQYF. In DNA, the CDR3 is TGTGCCAGTAGTATAGCGAGACAGGGAAACACAGATACGCAGTATTTT.

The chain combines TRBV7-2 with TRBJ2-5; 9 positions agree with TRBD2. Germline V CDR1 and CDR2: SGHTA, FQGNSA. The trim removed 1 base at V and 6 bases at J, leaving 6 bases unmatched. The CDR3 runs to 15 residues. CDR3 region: CASSLDGGGAQTQYF. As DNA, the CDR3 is TGTGCCAGCAGCTTAGATGGCGGGGGGGCTCAGACCCAGTACTTC.

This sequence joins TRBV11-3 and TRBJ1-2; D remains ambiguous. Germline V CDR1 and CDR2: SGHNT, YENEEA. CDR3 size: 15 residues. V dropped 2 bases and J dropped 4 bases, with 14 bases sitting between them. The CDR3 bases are TGTGCCAGCAGCTTATGTTACAGCTTCTTCTATGGCTACACCTTC. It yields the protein CASSLCYSFFYGYTF.

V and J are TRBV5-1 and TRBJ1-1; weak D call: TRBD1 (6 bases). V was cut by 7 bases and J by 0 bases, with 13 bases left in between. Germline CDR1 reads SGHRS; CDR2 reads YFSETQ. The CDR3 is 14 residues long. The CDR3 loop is CASRTQGLNTEAFF. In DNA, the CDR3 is TGCGCCAGCCGGACGCAGGGGCTGAACACTGAAGCTTTCTTT.

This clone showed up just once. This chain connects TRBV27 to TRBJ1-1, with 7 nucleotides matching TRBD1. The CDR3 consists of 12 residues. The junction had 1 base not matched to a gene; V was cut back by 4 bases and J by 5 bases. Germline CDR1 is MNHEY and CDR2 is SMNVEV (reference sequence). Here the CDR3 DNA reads TGTGCCAGCAGTTACAGGGGAACTGAAGCTTTCTTT. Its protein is CASSYRGTEAFF.

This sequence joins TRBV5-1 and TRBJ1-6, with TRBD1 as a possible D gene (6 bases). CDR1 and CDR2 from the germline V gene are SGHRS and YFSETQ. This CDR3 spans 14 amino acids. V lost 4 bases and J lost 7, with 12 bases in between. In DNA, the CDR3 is TGCGCCAGCAGCATGGGACAAAGGAATTCACCCCTCCACTTT. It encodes CASSMGQRNSPLHF.

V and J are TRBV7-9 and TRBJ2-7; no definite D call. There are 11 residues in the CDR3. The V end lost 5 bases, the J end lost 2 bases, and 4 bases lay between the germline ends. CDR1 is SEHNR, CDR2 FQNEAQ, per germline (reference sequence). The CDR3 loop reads CASSEAYEQYF. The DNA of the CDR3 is TGTGCCAGCAGCGAGGCCTACGAGCAGTACTTC.

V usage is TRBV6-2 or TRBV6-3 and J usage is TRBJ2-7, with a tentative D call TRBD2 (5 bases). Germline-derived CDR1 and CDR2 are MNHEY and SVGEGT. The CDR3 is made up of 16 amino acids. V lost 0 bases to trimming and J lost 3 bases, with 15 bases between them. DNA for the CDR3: TGTGCCAGCAGTTACTCCTTTTCCGGGGTAGTCTACGAGCAGTACTTC. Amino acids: CASSYSFSGVVYEQYF.

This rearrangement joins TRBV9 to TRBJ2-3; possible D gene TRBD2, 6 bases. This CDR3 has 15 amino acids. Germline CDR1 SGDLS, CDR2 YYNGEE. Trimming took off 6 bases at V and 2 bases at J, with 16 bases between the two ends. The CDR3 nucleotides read TGTGCCAGCAATAGACACGGGGGAGTCACAGATACGCAGTATTTT. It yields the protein CASNRHGGVTDTQYF.

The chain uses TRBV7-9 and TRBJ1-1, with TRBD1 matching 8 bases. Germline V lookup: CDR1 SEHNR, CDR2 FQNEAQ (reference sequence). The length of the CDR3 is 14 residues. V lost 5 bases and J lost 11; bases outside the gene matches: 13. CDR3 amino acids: CASSPGADRVEAFF. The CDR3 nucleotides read TGTGCCAGCAGCCCAGGGGCGGACAGGGTTGAGGCTTTCTTT.

The CDR3 here is CASRWLAGAGELFF. The DNA for the CDR3 is TGTGCCAGCCGCTGGCTAGCGGGAGCCGGGGAGCTGTTTTTT. This sequence joins TRBV3-1 (or the pseudogene TRBV3-2) and TRBJ2-2; 10 nucleotides align to TRBD2. The CDR3 is 14 residues long. The J segment lost 6 bases and the V segment lost 8 bases, leaving 6 bases of the junction unmatched. Germline V lookup: CDR1 LGHDT, CDR2 YNNKEL (reference sequence).

Written as DNA, the CDR3 is TGTGCCAGTAGTATAGGCAGGAACTATGGCTACACCTTC. Protein product: CASSIGRNYGYTF. The genes are TRBV19 and TRBJ1-2; no reliable D call. Germline assignment: CDR1 LNHDA and CDR2 SQIVND (reference sequence). Trimming took off 1 base at V and 2 bases at J, with 5 bases between the two ends. The CDR3 has 13 residues.

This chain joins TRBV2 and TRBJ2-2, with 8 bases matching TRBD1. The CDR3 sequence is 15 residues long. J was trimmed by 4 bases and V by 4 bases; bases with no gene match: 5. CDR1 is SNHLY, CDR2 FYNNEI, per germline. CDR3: CASSVGTGTTGELFF. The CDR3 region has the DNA TGTGCCAGCAGTGTAGGGACAGGAACCACCGGGGAGCTGTTTTTT. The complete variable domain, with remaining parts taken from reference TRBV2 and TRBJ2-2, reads EPEVTQTPSHQVTQMGQEVILRCVPISNHLYFYWYRQILGQKVEFLVSFYNNEISEKSEIFDDQFSVERPDGSNFTLKIRSTKLEDSAMYFCASSVGTGTTGELFFGEGSRLTVL.

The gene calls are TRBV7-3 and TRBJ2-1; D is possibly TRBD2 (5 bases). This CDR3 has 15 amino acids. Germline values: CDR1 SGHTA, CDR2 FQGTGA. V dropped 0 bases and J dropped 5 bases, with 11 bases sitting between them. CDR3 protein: CASSLTSRLNNEQFF. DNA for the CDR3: TGTGCCAGCAGCTTAACGTCGAGACTAAACAATGAGCAGTTCTTC. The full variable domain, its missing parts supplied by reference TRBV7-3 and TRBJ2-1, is GAGVSQTPSNKVTEKGKYVELRCDPISGHTALYWYRQSLGQGPEFLIYFQGTGAADDSGLPNDRFFAVRPEGSVSTLKIQRTERGDSAVYLCASSLTSRLNNEQFFGPGTRLTVL.

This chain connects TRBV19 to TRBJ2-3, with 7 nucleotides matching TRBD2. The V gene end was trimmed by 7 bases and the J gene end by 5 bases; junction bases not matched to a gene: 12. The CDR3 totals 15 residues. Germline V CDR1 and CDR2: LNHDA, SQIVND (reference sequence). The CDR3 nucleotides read TGTGCCAGTAAACAAGCGGCAGGGAGGGTAGATACGCAGTATTTT. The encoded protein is CASKQAAGRVDTQYF.

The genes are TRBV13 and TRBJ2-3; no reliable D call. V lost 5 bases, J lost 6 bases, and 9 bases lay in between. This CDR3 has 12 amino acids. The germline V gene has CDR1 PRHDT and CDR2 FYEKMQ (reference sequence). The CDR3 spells CASSTSRDTQYF. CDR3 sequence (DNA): TGTGCCAGCAGCACCTCTAGGGATACGCAGTATTTT.

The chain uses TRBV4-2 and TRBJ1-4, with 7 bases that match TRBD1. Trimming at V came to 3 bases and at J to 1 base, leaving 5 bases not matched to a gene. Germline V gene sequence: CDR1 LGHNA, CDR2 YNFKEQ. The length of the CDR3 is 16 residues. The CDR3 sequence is CASSQSNRGTNEKLFF. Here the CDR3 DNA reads TGTGCCAGCAGCCAGTCGAACAGGGGAACTAATGAAAAACTGTTTTTT.

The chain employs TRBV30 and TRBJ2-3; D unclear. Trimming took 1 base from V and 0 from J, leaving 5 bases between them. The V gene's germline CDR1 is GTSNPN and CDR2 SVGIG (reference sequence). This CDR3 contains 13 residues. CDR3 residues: CAWSGVSTDTQYF. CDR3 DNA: TGTGCCTGGAGTGGAGTTAGCACAGATACGCAGTATTTT.

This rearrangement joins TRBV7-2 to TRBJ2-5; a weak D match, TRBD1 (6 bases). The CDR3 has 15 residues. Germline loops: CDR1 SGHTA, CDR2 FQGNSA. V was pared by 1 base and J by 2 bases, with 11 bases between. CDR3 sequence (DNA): TGTGCCAGCAGCTTAGGGCTCAGGGGACAAGAGACCCAGTACTTC. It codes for CASSLGLRGQETQYF.

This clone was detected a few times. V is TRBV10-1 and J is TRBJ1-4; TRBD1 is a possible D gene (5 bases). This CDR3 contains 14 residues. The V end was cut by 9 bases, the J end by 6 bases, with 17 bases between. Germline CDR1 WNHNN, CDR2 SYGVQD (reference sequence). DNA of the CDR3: TGCGCCAGAGAAACTCAGGGTTTAGATGAAAAACTGTTTTTT. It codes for CARETQGLDEKLFF.

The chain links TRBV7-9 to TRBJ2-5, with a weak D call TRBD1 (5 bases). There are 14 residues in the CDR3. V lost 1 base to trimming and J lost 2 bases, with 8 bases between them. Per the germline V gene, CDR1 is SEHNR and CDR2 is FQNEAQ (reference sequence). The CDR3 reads CASSLEGAQETQYF. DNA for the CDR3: TGTGCCAGCAGCTTAGAAGGGGCGCAAGAGACCCAGTACTTC.

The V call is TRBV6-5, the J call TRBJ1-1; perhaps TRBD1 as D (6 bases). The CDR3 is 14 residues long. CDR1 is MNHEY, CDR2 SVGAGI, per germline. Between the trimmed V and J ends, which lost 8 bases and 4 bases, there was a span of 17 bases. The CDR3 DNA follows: TGTGCCAGCCGAGACAGCTTAGGGGGCACTGAAGCTTTCTTT. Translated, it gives CASRDSLGGTEAFF.

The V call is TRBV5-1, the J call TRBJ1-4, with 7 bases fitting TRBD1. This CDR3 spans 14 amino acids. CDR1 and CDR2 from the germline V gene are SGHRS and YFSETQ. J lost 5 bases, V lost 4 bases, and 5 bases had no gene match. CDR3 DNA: TGCGCCAGCAGCAGGGACAGCCTAAATGAAAAACTGTTTTTT. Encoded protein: CASSRDSLNEKLFF.

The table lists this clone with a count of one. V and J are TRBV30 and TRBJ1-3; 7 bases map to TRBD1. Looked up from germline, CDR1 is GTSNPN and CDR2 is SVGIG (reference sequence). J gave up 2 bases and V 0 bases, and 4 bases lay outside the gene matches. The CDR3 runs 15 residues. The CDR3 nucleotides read TGTGCCTGGAGTGTCGGGGACAGTGCTGGAAACACCATATATTTT. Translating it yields CAWSVGDSAGNTIYF.

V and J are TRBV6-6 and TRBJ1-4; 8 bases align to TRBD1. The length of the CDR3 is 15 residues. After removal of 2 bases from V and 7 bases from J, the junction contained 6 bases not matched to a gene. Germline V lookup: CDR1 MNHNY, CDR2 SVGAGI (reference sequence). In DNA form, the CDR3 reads TGTGCCAGCAGTTACGGGTCAGGGGGCGGTGAAAAACTGTTTTTT. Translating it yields CASSYGSGGGEKLFF.

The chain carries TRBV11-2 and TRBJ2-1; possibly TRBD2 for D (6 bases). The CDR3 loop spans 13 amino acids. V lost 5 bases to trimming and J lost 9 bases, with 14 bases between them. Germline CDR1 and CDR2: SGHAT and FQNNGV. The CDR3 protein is CASSGRLEGEQFF. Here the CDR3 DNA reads TGTGCCAGCAGCGGCCGCTTGGAGGGTGAGCAGTTCTTC.

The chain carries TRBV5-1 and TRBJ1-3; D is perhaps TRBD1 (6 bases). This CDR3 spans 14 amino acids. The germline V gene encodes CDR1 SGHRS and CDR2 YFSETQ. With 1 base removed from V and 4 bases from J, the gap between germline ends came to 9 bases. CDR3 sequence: CASSLTGNGNTIYF. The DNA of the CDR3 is TGCGCCAGCAGCTTGACAGGGAACGGAAACACCATATATTTT.

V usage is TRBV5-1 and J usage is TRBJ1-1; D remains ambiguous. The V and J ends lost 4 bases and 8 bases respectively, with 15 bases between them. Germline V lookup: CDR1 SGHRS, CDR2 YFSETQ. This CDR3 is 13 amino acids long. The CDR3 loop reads CASSPGDGVEAFF. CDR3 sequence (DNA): TGCGCCAGCAGCCCCGGGGATGGAGTCGAAGCTTTCTTT.

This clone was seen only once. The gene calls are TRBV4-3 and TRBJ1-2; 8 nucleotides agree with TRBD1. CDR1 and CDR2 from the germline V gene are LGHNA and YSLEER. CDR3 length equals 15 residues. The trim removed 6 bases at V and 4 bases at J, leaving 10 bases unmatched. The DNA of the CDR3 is TGCGCCAGCAGGCAGGGGGCGGGCCAGGCCTATGGCTACACCTTC. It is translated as CASRQGAGQAYGYTF.

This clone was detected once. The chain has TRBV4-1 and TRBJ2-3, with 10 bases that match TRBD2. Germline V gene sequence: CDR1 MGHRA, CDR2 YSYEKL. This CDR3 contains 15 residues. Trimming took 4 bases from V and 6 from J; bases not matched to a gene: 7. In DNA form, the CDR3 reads TGCGCCAGCAGCCTGCTGGGACTAGCGTTGGATACGCAGTATTTT. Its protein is CASSLLGLALDTQYF.